A single sample is the source of the 11 T cell receptor beta chains below, sequenced in a study of cytomegalovirus exposure and HLA in healthy donors. PCR amplification relied on 60 Vbeta primers (plus 13 Jbeta primers). The method was immunoSEQ multiplex PCR; TCRdb's version includes in-frame clones alone and lacks a portion of them. Among roughly 130,000 clones, around 79% were seen once, and the ten largest hold 2.1%. Sequenced material: PBMCs. Receptors were obtained from a woman aged 40 to 55 in good health and CMV-seropositive.

The count of this clone is one. The chain is built from TRBV4-1 and TRBJ2-1, with D possibly TRBD1 on 6 matching bases. CDR1 is MGHRA and CDR2 is YSYEKL in the germline V gene. The CDR3 runs to 15 residues. The V gene lost 0 bases and the J gene lost 4 bases, with 10 bases spanning the gap. In DNA form, the CDR3 reads TGCGCCAGCAGCCAAGATGGGGGCGGGTACAATGAGCAGTTCTTC. Amino acid sequence: CASSQDGGGYNEQFF.

For this clone: At one boundary the junction diverges from the germline segment, which might be a read error. The chain links TRBV7-2 to TRBJ1-5; unclear D gene. Germline values: CDR1 SGHTA, CDR2 FQGNSA. CDR3 length: 13 amino acids. For the CDR3, the DNA is TGTGCCAGCAAGGCAGATAGCAATCAGCCCCAGCACTTT. Its protein is CASKADSNQPQHF.

This sequence joins TRBV6-5 and TRBJ2-3; 8 bases are a match to TRBD1. Germline CDR1 reads MNHEY; CDR2 reads SVGAGI. The junction had 11 bases not matched to a gene; V was cut back by 6 bases and J by 6 bases. The CDR3 is 15 amino acids. The CDR3 DNA reads as TGTGCCAGCAGCTCCGGGACAGGAGGGATGGATACGCAGTATTTT. Its protein product is CASSSGTGGMDTQYF.

The chain couples TRBV5-1 to TRBJ1-1, with D perhaps TRBD1 (5 bases). V was clipped by 1 base and J by 0 bases, with 13 bases between them. The CDR3 is 16 residues long. The V gene's germline CDR1 is SGHRS and CDR2 YFSETQ. This chain's CDR3 is CASSLFGGVMNTEAFF. DNA for the CDR3: TGCGCCAGCAGCTTGTTTGGGGGGGTGATGAACACTGAAGCTTTCTTT.

The chain links TRBV30 to TRBJ2-4, with a tentative D call TRBD2 (5 bases). In germline, CDR1 is GTSNPN, CDR2 SVGIG (reference sequence). V was pared by 2 bases and J by 6 bases, with 23 bases between. The CDR3 has 17 amino acids. For the CDR3, the DNA is TGTGCCTGGAGTTCCCCCCAAGGTGGCGCGGGTCTAAACATTCAGTACTTC. Its translation is CAWSSPQGGAGLNIQYF. Supplemented by reference TRBV30 and TRBJ2-4, the full variable domain reads SQTIHQWPATLVQPVGSPLSLECTVEGTSNPNLYWYRQAAGRGLQLLFYSVGIGQISSEVPQNLSASRPQDRQFILSSKKLLLSDSGFYLCAWSSPQGGAGLNIQYFGAGTRLSVL.

This clone has a handful of counts. This chain joins TRBV6-1 and TRBJ2-7, with TRBD2 as a possible D gene (5 bases). This CDR3 is 11 amino acids long. From germline, CDR1 is MNHNS and CDR2 SASEGT. V gave up 7 bases and J gave up 6 bases, with 10 bases separating them. CDR3 in DNA: TGTGCCAGCACCCACGGGGTCGAGCAGTACTTC. Its translation: CASTHGVEQYF.

The chain uses TRBV7-3 and TRBJ1-1; 9 bases align to TRBD1. The CDR3 is 15 residues long. The V gene end was trimmed by 4 bases and the J gene end by 4 bases; junction bases not matched to a gene: 7. The germline CDR1 and CDR2 sequences are SGHTA and FQGTGA. The CDR3 nucleotides are TGTGCCAGCAGCTCGGGACAGGGAAGGAGCACTGAAGCTTTCTTT. Translation gives CASSSGQGRSTEAFF. The full variable domain, with the rest looked up from reference TRBV7-3 and TRBJ1-1, is GAGVSQTPSNKVTEKGKYVELRCDPISGHTALYWYRQSLGQGPEFLIYFQGTGAADDSGLPNDRFFAVRPEGSVSTLKIQRTERGDSAVYLCASSSGQGRSTEAFFGQGTRLTVV.

This clone appeared a few times. This sequence joins TRBV28 and TRBJ2-7; 7 bases fit TRBD1. The CDR3 has 14 residues. J lost 6 bases, V lost 7 bases, and 12 bases had no gene match. The V gene's germline CDR1 is MDHEN and CDR2 SYDVKM. CDR3 residues: CASTQGYRGSEQYF. The CDR3 DNA follows: TGTGCCAGCACCCAAGGGTACAGGGGATCCGAGCAGTACTTC.

The gene calls are TRBV6-5 and TRBJ2-3; no clear D. Germline CDR1 is MNHEY and CDR2 is SVGAGI. V shed 7 bases and J shed 1 base, with 15 bases lying between them. This CDR3 is 15 amino acids long. CDR3 nucleotides: TGTGCCAGCAATTCCCGACGGGTTGGCACAGATACGCAGTATTTT. Translated, it gives CASNSRRVGTDTQYF.

The CDR3 loop reads CASSWTGDLGYTF. As DNA, the CDR3 is TGCGCCAGCAGCTGGACAGGGGATTTAGGCTACACCTTC. V gene TRBV5-1 combines with J gene TRBJ1-2; 9 bases align to TRBD1. Germline V gene sequence: CDR1 SGHRS, CDR2 YFSETQ. The CDR3 runs to 13 residues. V was clipped by 3 bases and J by 8 bases; unmatched bases: 5.

The V and J genes are TRBV5-4 and TRBJ1-2; D perhaps matches TRBD1 (5 bases). This CDR3 is built from 15 residues. The V end was cut by 4 bases, the J end by 4 bases, with 17 bases between. Germline V gene data show CDR1 as SGHNT and CDR2 as YYREEE (reference sequence). In DNA form, the CDR3 reads TGTGCCAGCAGCCCCGGGACGGGGGAAATCTATGGCTACACCTTC. Amino acids: CASSPGTGEIYGYTF.